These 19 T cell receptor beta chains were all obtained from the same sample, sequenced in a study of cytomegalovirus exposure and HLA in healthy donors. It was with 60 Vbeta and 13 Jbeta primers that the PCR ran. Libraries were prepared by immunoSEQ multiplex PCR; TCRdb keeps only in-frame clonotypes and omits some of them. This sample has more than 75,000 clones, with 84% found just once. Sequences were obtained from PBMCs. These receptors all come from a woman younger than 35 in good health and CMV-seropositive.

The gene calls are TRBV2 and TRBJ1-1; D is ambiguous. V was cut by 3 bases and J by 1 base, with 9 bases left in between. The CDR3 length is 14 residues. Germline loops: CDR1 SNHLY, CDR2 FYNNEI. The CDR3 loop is CASSDLTANTEAFF. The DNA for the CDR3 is TGTGCCAGCAGTGACCTAACAGCGAACACTGAAGCTTTCTTT.

The CDR3 DNA sequence: TGTGCCAGCAGCTTGGGGCCTAGCGGGGGGGCGCAGTACTTC. It encodes CASSLGPSGGAQYF. V usage is TRBV5-6 and J usage is TRBJ2-5; 12 nucleotides agree with TRBD2. V lost 0 bases, J lost 11 bases, and 5 bases stayed unmatched. Per germline, CDR1 SGHDT and CDR2 YYEEEE. This CDR3 spans 14 amino acids.

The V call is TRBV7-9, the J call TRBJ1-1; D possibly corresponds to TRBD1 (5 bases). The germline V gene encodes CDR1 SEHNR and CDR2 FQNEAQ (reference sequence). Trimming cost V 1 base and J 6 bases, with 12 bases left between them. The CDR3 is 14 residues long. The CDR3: CASSLVSGIPEAFF. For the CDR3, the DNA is TGTGCCAGCAGCTTAGTTTCAGGGATTCCTGAAGCTTTCTTT.

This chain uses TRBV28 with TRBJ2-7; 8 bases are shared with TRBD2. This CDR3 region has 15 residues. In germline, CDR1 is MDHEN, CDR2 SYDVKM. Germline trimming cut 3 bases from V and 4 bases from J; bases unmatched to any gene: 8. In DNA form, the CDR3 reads TGTGCCAGCAGTTTCGGGGGGGCCTTGGCGTACGAGCAGTACTTC. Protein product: CASSFGGALAYEQYF.

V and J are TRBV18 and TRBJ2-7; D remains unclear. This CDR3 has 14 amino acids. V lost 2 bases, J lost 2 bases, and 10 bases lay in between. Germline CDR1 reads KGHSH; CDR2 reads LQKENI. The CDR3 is CASSPAASTYEQYF. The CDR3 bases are TGTGCCAGCTCACCAGCAGCGAGTACCTACGAGCAGTACTTC.

The CDR3 region has the DNA TGTGCCAGCAGCCCCGATCCCCCACACAGCGGGGACTCGGGAGAGCAGTACTTC. Its translation is CASSPDPPHSGDSGEQYF. The gene calls are TRBV5-4 and TRBJ2-7; TRBD2 matches at 7 bases. Germline V gene data show CDR1 as SGHNT and CDR2 as YYREEE (reference sequence). The CDR3 is 18 residues long. V trimming: 4 bases; J trimming: 7 bases; junction bases outside the gene matches: 23.

The CDR3 sequence: CASSFFPGWSTDTQYF. CDR3 coding DNA: TGTGCCAGCAGCTTTTTCCCGGGGTGGAGCACAGATACGCAGTATTTT. The chain couples TRBV5-4 to TRBJ2-3; tentative D call: TRBD2 (5 bases). The CDR3 is made up of 16 amino acids. Germline-derived CDR1 and CDR2 are SGHNT and YYREEE (reference sequence). V lost 2 bases and J 0 bases, leaving 13 bases between the germline ends.

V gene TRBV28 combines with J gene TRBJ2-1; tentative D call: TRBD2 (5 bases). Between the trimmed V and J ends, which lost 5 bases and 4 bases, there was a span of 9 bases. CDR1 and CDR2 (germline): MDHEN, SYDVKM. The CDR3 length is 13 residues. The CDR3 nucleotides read TGTGCCAGCAGTCGGGGAGCATACAATGAGCAGTTCTTC. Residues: CASSRGAYNEQFF.

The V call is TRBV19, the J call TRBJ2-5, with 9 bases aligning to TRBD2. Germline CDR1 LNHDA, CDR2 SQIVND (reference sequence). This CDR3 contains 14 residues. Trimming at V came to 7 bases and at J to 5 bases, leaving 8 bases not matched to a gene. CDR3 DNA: TGTGCCAGTACCTCAAGCGGGAGGAAGGAGACCCAGTACTTC. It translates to CASTSSGRKETQYF.

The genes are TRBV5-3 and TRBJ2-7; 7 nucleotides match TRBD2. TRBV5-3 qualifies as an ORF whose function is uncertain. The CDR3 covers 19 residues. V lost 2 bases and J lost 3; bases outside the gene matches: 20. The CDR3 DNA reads TGTGCCAGAAGCTTCACTTCTTCACTCGGAGCGGGGCCACTCTACGAGCAGTACTTC. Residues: CARSFTSSLGAGPLYEQYF.

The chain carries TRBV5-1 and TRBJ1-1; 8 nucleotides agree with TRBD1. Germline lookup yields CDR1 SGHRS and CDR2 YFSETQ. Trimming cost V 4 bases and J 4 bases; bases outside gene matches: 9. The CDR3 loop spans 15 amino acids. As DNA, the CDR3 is TGCGCCAGCAGCCCCGCGACAGGGGCTGTCACTGAAGCTTTCTTT. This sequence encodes CASSPATGAVTEAFF.

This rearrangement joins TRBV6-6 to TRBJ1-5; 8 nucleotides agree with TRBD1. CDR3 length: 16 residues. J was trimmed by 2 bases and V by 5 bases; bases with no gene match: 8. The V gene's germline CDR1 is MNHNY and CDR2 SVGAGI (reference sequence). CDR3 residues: CASSATDRGGNQPQHF. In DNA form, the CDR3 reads TGTGCCAGCAGTGCGACTGACAGGGGTGGCAATCAGCCCCAGCATTTT.

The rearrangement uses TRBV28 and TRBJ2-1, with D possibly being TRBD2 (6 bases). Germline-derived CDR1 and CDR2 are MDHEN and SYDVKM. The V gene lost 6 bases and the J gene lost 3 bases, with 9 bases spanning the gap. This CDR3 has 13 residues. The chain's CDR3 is CASRNSGYNEQFF. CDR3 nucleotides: TGTGCCAGCAGGAATAGCGGCTACAATGAGCAGTTCTTC.

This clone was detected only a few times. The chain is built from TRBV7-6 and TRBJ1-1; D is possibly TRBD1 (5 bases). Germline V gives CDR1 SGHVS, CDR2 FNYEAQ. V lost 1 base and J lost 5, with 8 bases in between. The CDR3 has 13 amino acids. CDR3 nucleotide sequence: TGTGCCAGCAGCTTAGGGGGGGTGACTGAAGCTTTCTTT. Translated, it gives CASSLGGVTEAFF.

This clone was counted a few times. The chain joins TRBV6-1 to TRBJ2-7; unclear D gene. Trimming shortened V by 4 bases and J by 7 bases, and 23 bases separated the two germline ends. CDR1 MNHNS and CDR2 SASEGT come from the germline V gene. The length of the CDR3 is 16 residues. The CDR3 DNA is TGTGCCAGCAGTGCCCCCTACGGTTCTCGCAACTCAGAGCAGTACTTC. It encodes CASSAPYGSRNSEQYF.

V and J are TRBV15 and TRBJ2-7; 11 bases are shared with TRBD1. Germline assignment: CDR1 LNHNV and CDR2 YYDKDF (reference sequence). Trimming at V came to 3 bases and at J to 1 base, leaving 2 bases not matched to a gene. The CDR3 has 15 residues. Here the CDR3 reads CATSSGTGGSYEQYF. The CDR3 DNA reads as TGTGCCACCAGCAGTGGGACAGGGGGGTCCTACGAGCAGTACTTC.

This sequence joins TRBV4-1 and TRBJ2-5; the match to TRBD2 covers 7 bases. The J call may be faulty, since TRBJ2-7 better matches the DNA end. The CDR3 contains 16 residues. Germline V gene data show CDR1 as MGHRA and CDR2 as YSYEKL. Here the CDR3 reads CASSQDPASGSYEQYF. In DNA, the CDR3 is TGCGCCAGCAGCCAAGATCCAGCTAGCGGCTCCTACGAGCAGTACTTC.

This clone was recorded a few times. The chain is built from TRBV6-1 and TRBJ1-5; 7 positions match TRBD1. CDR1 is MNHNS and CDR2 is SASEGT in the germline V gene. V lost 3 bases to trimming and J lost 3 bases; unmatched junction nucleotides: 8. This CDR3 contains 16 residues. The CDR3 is CASSERTGVYNQPQHF. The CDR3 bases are TGTGCCAGCAGTGAGAGAACAGGGGTTTACAATCAGCCCCAGCATTTT.

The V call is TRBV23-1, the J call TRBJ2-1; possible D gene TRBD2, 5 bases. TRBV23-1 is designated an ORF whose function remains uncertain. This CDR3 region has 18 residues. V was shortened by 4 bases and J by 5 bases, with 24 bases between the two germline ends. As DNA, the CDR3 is TGCGCCAGCAGTCCCGAATGCCGTTACCGGGCCGGGGACAATGAGCAGTTCTTC. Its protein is CASSPECRYRAGDNEQFF.